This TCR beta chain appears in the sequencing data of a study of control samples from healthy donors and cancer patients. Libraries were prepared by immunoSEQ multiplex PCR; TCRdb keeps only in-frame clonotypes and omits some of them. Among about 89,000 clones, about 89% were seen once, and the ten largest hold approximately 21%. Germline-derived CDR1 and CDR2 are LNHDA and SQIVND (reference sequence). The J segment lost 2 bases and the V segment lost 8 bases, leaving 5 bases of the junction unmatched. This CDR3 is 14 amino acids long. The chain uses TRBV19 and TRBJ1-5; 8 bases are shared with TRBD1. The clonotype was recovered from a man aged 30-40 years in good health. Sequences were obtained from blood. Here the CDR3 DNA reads TGTGCCAGTGTCAGGGGGCTAGGCAATCAGCCCCAGCATTTT. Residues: CASVRGLGNQPQHF.